The T cell receptor (beta chain) under discussion was sequenced for a study of tumor-infiltrating lymphocytes in oesophageal squamous cell carcinoma. The CDR3 sequence is 14 residues long. Germline V gene data show CDR1 as SGHTA and CDR2 as FQGTGA. The V and J ends lost 4 bases and 6 bases respectively, with 12 bases between them. TCRdb fed the PCR reads into MiXCR, producing one record per CDR3 protein. The sample shows 15,000 to 25,000 distinct CDR3 sequences, around 40% of them seen only once. The chain employs TRBV7-3 and TRBJ1-4; D is perhaps TRBD1 (6 bases). The sample consisted of esophageal tumor tissue. This sequence originates from a male donor with esophageal squamous cell carcinoma. CDR3 DNA: TGTGCCAGCAGCTCCCGTAGGGGGGATGAAAAACTGTTTTTT. Protein sequence: CASSSRRGDEKLFF.